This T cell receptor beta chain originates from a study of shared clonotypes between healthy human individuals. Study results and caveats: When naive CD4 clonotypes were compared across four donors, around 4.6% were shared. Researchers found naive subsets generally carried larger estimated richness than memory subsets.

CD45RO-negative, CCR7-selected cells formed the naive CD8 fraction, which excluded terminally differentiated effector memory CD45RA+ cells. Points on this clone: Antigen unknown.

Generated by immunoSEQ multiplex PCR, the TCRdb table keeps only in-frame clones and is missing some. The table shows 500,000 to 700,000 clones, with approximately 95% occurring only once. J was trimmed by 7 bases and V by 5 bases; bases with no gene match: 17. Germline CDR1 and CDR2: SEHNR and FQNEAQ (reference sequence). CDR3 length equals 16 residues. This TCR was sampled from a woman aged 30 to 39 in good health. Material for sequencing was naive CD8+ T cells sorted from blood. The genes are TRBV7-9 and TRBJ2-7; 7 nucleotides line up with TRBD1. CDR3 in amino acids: CASSPRGAGTAREQYF. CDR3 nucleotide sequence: TGTGCCAGCAGCCCGAGGGGTGCAGGGACAGCAAGGGAGCAGTACTTC.